Each of the 29 T cell receptor beta chains below was sequenced from the same sample in a study of blood T cell repertoires in COVID-19. Here immunoSEQ multiplex PCR was the method, and the copy in TCRdb shows in-frame clones only, minus some. Of about 200,000 clones listed, 80% to 90% are singletons. Sequencing was performed on PBMCs or T cells enriched from blood (not recorded which). The receptors originated from a man aged 40-49 years who had recovered from COVID-19.

This clone is a singleton in its sample. The chain carries TRBV9 and TRBJ2-1; 12 bases map to TRBD2. The trim removed 4 bases at V and 4 bases at J, leaving 9 bases unmatched. CDR1 SGDLS and CDR2 YYNGEE come from the germline V gene. The CDR3 totals 17 residues. The CDR3 region is CASSLRALAGGYNEQFF. The DNA for the CDR3 is TGTGCCAGCAGCCTCAGGGCTCTAGCGGGGGGGTACAATGAGCAGTTCTTC.

This rearrangement joins TRBV27 to TRBJ2-1; 9 bases agree with TRBD2. The V segment lost 3 bases and the J segment 9 bases; nucleotides outside the gene matches: 9. Germline V gene lookup returns CDR1 MNHEY and CDR2 SMNVEV (reference sequence). The CDR3 spans 15 residues. In DNA, the CDR3 is TGTGCCAGCAGTTTGGTAGCGGGAGCGCTCGGTGAGCAGTTCTTC. It translates to CASSLVAGALGEQFF.

The sample holds one count of this clone. V and J are TRBV6-5 and TRBJ2-7; TRBD2 aligns across 12 bases. Trimming at V came to 0 bases and at J to 9 bases, leaving 6 bases not matched to a gene. The V gene's germline CDR1 is MNHEY and CDR2 SVGAGI. The length of the CDR3 is 15 residues. CDR3 nucleotide sequence: TGTGCCAGCAGTTACTCCGGGACTAGCGGGTTCGTGCAGTACGTC. Protein sequence: CASSYSGTSGFVQYV.

The count of this clone is one. The chain employs TRBV7-7 and TRBJ2-3; D may be TRBD1 (6 bases). V lost 6 bases and J 5 bases, leaving 18 bases between the germline ends. Germline V CDR1 and CDR2: SSHAT, FNYEAQ (reference sequence). This CDR3 contains 15 residues. CDR3 coding DNA: TGTGCCAGCAGTTTCACAGGGTTTGAGGGAGATACGCAGTATTTT. It is translated as CASSFTGFEGDTQYF.

The chain joins TRBV19 to TRBJ1-3; D is unclear. This CDR3 is built from 16 residues. Trimming removed 2 bases at V and 0 bases at J, with 11 bases between. Germline V gives CDR1 LNHDA, CDR2 SQIVND (reference sequence). The CDR3 sequence: CASSIRAAGSGNTIYF. In nucleotides, the CDR3 is TGTGCCAGTAGTATACGGGCAGCGGGCTCTGGAAACACCATATATTTT. Combining the CDR3 with reference TRBV19 and TRBJ1-3 gives the whole variable domain DGGITQSPKYLFRKEGQNVTLSCEQNLNHDAMYWYRQDPGQGLRLIYYSQIVNDFQKGDIAEGYSVSREKKESFPLTVTSAQKNPTAFYLCASSIRAAGSGNTIYFGEGSWLTVV.

The rearrangement joins TRBV27 to TRBJ2-3; tentatively, D is TRBD2 (6 bases). Germline V lookup: CDR1 MNHEY, CDR2 SMNVEV (reference sequence). The germline V and J ends were trimmed by 6 bases and 4 bases, with 14 bases remaining between them. CDR3 size: 14 residues. The CDR3 here is CASSPRGSADTQYF. The CDR3 coding sequence is TGTGCCAGCAGCCCCCGGGGGTCCGCAGATACGCAGTATTTT.

The genes are TRBV27 and TRBJ2-3; 8 positions agree with TRBD2. Germline V gives CDR1 MNHEY, CDR2 SMNVEV (reference sequence). The CDR3 loop spans 15 amino acids. The J segment lost 3 bases and the V segment lost 3 bases, leaving 5 bases of the junction unmatched. The CDR3 is CASSFSLAGTDTQYF. CDR3 coding DNA: TGTGCCAGCAGTTTTTCTCTAGCGGGTACAGATACGCAGTATTTT.

The J gene is TRBJ1-4, the V gene TRBV5-8; 7 bases are a match to TRBD1. CDR1 is SGHTS, CDR2 YDEGEE, per germline. CDR3 length: 16 residues. Trimming removed 1 base from V and 3 bases from J; junction bases left unmatched: 6. As DNA, the CDR3 is TGTGCCAGCAGCTTGTGGCTCGGGACAGCTAATGAAAAACTGTTTTTT. Translating it yields CASSLWLGTANEKLFF.

This clone was picked up a small number of times. The chain combines TRBV5-8 with TRBJ2-1, with D tentatively TRBD2 (6 bases). This CDR3 has 16 amino acids. Per the germline V gene, CDR1 is SGHTS and CDR2 is YDEGEE. Trimming took 3 bases from V and 2 from J, leaving 15 bases between them. Here the CDR3 reads CASSSFGGATYNEQFF. CDR3 nucleotide sequence: TGTGCCAGCAGCTCCTTCGGCGGGGCAACCTACAATGAGCAGTTCTTC. Using reference TRBV5-8 and TRBJ2-1 for the parts outside the CDR3, the full variable domain is EAGVTQSPTHLIKTRGQQATLRCSPISGHTSVYWYQQALGLGLQFLLWYDEGEERNRGNFPPRFSGRQFPNYSSELNVNALELEDSALYLCASSSFGGATYNEQFFGPGTRLTVL.

The gene calls are TRBV10-3 and TRBJ1-6; TRBD1 aligns across 8 bases. The V and J ends lost 6 bases and 7 bases, in that order; junction bases with no gene match: 5. This CDR3 contains 14 residues. The V gene's germline CDR1 is ENHRY and CDR2 SYGVKD. In nucleotides, the CDR3 is TGTGCCATCAGCGGACAGGGCGTAAATTCACCCCTCCACTTT. It translates to CAISGQGVNSPLHF.

The sample holds one count of this clone. The V and J genes are TRBV7-2 and TRBJ2-1; 7 bases map to TRBD2. V shed 3 bases, J shed 4 bases, and the junction held 3 bases outside the gene matches. The CDR3 length is 14 residues. Germline V lookup: CDR1 SGHTA, CDR2 FQGNSA. DNA for the CDR3: TGTGCCAGCAGCTTTGGGGGGGAGTACAATGAGCAGTTCTTC. Protein: CASSFGGEYNEQFF. The whole variable domain, filled in from reference TRBV7-2 and TRBJ2-1, reads GAGVSQSPSNKVTEKGKDVELRCDPISGHTALYWYRQSLGQGLEFLIYFQGNSAPDKSGLPSDRFSAERTGGSVSTLTIQRTQQEDSAVYLCASSFGGEYNEQFFGPGTRLTVL.

V and J are TRBV19 and TRBJ2-7; 15 bases match TRBD2. Germline CDR1 reads LNHDA; CDR2 reads SQIVND (reference sequence). This CDR3 spans 16 amino acids. Losses at the gene ends were 4 bases for V and 4 bases for J; bases not matched to a gene: 5. The CDR3 sequence: CASSTGTSGRRYEQYF. The CDR3 region has the DNA TGTGCCAGTAGTACCGGGACTAGCGGGAGGCGGTACGAGCAGTACTTC.

This clone occurred once. The V call is TRBV3-1 (or the pseudogene TRBV3-2), the J call TRBJ1-5; 8 bases agree with TRBD1. Germline values: CDR1 LGHDT, CDR2 YNNKEL (reference sequence). J gave up 2 bases and V 4 bases, and 1 base lay outside the gene matches. This CDR3 has 14 residues. In nucleotides, the CDR3 is TGTGCCAGCAGCCCGACAGGGGGCAATCAGCCCCAGCATTTT. This codes for CASSPTGGNQPQHF.

V usage is TRBV19 and J usage is TRBJ2-1, with TRBD2 matching over 9 bases. This CDR3 region has 14 residues. V dropped 7 bases and J dropped 4; count of bases not matched to a gene: 5. Germline V gives CDR1 LNHDA, CDR2 SQIVND (reference sequence). The CDR3 loop is CASTQTSGYNEQFF. As DNA, the CDR3 is TGTGCCAGTACCCAGACTAGCGGTTACAATGAGCAGTTCTTC.

This clone was found once. This sample includes further DNA sequences coding for the same CDR3. The chain combines TRBV4-3 with TRBJ1-5, with unresolved D. The CDR3 covers 15 residues. CDR1 is LGHNA, CDR2 YSLEER, per germline. V was cut by 0 bases and J by 2 bases, with 8 bases left in between. CDR3 sequence reads: CASSQDRYGNQPQHF. CDR3 DNA: TGCGCCAGCAGCCAAGACAGGTACGGCAATCAGCCCCAGCATTTT.

The rearrangement uses TRBV5-1 and TRBJ2-2; the match to TRBD1 covers 7 bases. The CDR3 consists of 13 residues. Trimming cost V 4 bases and J 6 bases; bases outside gene matches: 3. CDR1 SGHRS and CDR2 YFSETQ come from the germline V gene. CDR3 bases: TGCGCCAGCAGCCCTCAGGGGGCCGGGGAGCTGTTTTTT. Translated, it gives CASSPQGAGELFF.

The chain is built from TRBV29-1 and TRBJ1-5, with 8 bases lining up with TRBD1. Germline V lookup: CDR1 SQVTM, CDR2 ANQGSEA. The CDR3 is 13 residues long. The J segment lost 3 bases and the V segment lost 3 bases, leaving 1 base of the junction unmatched. The CDR3 loop reads CSVETGDNQPQHF. The CDR3 nucleotides are TGCAGCGTTGAGACAGGGGACAATCAGCCCCAGCATTTT.

V gene TRBV7-2 combines with J gene TRBJ1-3; 7 bases line up with TRBD1. Germline V gene sequence: CDR1 SGHTA, CDR2 FQGNSA. This CDR3 comprises 14 residues. J lost 5 bases, V lost 1 base, and 2 bases had no gene match. CDR3 protein: CASSLDRGRNTIYF. The CDR3 bases are TGTGCCAGCAGCTTAGACAGGGGTAGAAACACCATATATTTT.

The rearrangement joins TRBV6-6 to TRBJ2-5; D possibly corresponds to TRBD2 (6 bases). The CDR3 sequence is 14 residues long. Germline V gives CDR1 MNHNY, CDR2 SVGAGI (reference sequence). Trimming removed 3 bases at V and 3 bases at J, with 11 bases between. The CDR3 DNA reads as TGTGCCAGCAGTTATTATGGGGAGGAAGAGACCCAGTACTTC. Its translation: CASSYYGEEETQYF.

V usage is TRBV28 and J usage is TRBJ2-7; 11 bases are a match to TRBD1. Germline values: CDR1 MDHEN, CDR2 SYDVKM. The CDR3 totals 14 residues. V lost 3 bases to trimming and J lost 3 bases; unmatched junction nucleotides: 1. In DNA form, the CDR3 reads TGTGCCAGCAGTTTTGGGACAGGGGGCTACGAGCAGTACTTC. Translation: CASSFGTGGYEQYF.

The chain carries TRBV28 and TRBJ1-2; 9 nucleotides agree with TRBD1. Germline trimming cut 10 bases from V and 4 bases from J; bases unmatched to any gene: 13. CDR3 size: 15 residues. CDR1 and CDR2 (germline): MDHEN, SYDVKM. The CDR3 protein is CAITGQGFPTYGYTF. DNA for the CDR3: TGTGCCATCACGGGACAGGGTTTCCCCACCTATGGCTACACCTTC.

The chain links TRBV6-2 or TRBV6-3 to TRBJ2-2; perhaps TRBD2 as D (5 bases). The CDR3 totals 12 residues. CDR1 and CDR2 (germline): MNHEY, SVGEGT. V gave up 6 bases and J gave up 7 bases, with 9 bases separating them. The CDR3 region has the DNA TGTGCCAGCAGCCCCCGGGGCGGGGAGCTGTTTTTT. This sequence encodes CASSPRGGELFF.

This sequence joins TRBV3-1 (or the pseudogene TRBV3-2) and TRBJ1-2; 8 positions match TRBD1. The CDR3 extends over 13 amino acids. Germline-derived CDR1 and CDR2 are LGHDT and YNNKEL (reference sequence). V trimming: 4 bases; J trimming: 9 bases; junction bases outside the gene matches: 7. CDR3 coding DNA: TGTGCCAGCAGCCCGAGACAGGGGCATCGCTACACCTTC. This translates into CASSPRQGHRYTF.

The chain has TRBV19 and TRBJ1-1, with D perhaps TRBD1 (5 bases). The V gene's germline CDR1 is LNHDA and CDR2 SQIVND (reference sequence). CDR3 length: 16 residues. Trimming shortened V by 5 bases and J by 4 bases, and 20 bases separated the two germline ends. CDR3 residues: CASSFGEYPGGTEAFF. CDR3 sequence (DNA): TGTGCCAGTAGTTTTGGCGAGTATCCGGGGGGCACTGAAGCTTTCTTT.

This clone has just one count. The chain employs TRBV6-5 and TRBJ1-2; D is perhaps TRBD1 (5 bases). V lost 2 bases to trimming and J lost 4 bases, with 14 bases between them. The germline V gene encodes CDR1 MNHEY and CDR2 SVGAGI. CDR3 length: 15 amino acids. In nucleotides, the CDR3 is TGTGCCAGCAGTTACATCAGGGTTGGAAGCTATGGCTACACCTTC. Translating it yields CASSYIRVGSYGYTF.

The J gene is TRBJ2-5, the V gene TRBV6-2 or TRBV6-3, with a weak D call TRBD2 (5 bases). The CDR3 runs 14 residues. From germline, CDR1 is MNHEY and CDR2 SVGEGT. With 3 bases removed from V and 4 bases from J, the gap between germline ends came to 12 bases. The CDR3 nucleotides are TGTGCCAGCAGTTATCGAGGGAGTAGAGAGACCCAGTACTTC. It encodes CASSYRGSRETQYF.

This chain connects TRBV27 to TRBJ2-7; 14 nucleotides align to TRBD2. Trimming took 6 bases from V and 7 from J; bases not matched to a gene: 8. The CDR3 is 15 amino acids. Per germline, CDR1 MNHEY and CDR2 SMNVEV (reference sequence). In DNA, the CDR3 is TGTGCCAGCAGCCCAGGGACTAGCGGGAGTGGAGAGCAGTACTTC. Residues: CASSPGTSGSGEQYF.

The chain combines TRBV5-1 with TRBJ2-3, with 7 bases matching TRBD1. With 4 bases clipped from V and 0 bases from J, the junction kept 5 bases outside the gene matches. The CDR3 sequence is 15 residues long. CDR1 and CDR2 from the germline V gene are SGHRS and YFSETQ. The CDR3 protein is CASSRTGQSTDTQYF. The CDR3 coding sequence is TGCGCCAGCAGCCGGACGGGACAGAGCACAGATACGCAGTATTTT. The full variable domain, completed using reference TRBV5-1 and TRBJ2-3, is KAGVTQTPRYLIKTRGQQVTLSCSPISGHRSVSWYQQTPGQGLQFLFEYFSETQRNKGNFPGRFSGRQFSNSRSEMNVSTLELGDSALYLCASSRTGQSTDTQYFGPGTRLTVL.

The CDR3 sequence: CASSPSRFQETQYF. The CDR3 DNA reads TGTGCCAGCAGCCCGAGTAGATTCCAAGAGACCCAGTACTTC. V and J are TRBV9 and TRBJ2-5; D gene ambiguous. V lost 4 bases and J 1 base, leaving 11 bases between the germline ends. There are 14 residues in the CDR3. Germline V CDR1 and CDR2: SGDLS, YYNGEE.